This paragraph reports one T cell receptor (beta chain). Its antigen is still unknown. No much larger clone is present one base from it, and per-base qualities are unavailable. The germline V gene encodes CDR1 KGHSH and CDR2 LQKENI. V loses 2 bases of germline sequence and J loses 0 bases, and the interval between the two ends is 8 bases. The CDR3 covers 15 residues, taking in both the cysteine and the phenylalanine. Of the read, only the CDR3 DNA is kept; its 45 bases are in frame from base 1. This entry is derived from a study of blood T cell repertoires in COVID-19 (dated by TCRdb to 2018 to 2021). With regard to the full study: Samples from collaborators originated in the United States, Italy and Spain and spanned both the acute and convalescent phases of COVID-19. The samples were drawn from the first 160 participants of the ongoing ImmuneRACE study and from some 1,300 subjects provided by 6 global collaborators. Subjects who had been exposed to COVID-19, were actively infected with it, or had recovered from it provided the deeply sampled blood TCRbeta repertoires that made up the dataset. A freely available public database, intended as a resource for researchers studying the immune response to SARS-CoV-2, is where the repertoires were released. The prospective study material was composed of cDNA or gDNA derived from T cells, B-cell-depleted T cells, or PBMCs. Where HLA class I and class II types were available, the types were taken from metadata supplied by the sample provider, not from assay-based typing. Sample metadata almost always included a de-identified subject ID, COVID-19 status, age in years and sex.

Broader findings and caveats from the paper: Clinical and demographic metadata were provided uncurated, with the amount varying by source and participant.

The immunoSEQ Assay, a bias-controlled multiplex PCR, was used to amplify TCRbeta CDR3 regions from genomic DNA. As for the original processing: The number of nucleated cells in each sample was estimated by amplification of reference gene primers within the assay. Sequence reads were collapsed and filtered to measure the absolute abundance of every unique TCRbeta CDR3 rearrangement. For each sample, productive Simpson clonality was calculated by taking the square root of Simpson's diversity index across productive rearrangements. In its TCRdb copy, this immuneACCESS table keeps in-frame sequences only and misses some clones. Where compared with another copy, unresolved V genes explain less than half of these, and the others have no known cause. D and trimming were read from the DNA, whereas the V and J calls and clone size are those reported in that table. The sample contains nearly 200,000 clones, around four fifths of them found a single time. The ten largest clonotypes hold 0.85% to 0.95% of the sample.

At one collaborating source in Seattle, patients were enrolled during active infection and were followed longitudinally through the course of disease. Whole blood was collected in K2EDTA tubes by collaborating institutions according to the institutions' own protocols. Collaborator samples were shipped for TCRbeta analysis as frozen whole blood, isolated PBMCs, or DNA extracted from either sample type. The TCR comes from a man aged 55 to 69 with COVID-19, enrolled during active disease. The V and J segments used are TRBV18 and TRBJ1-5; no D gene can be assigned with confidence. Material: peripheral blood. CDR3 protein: CASSPFGDSNQPQHF. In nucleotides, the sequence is TGTGCCAGCTCACCATTCGGGGATAGCAATCAGCCCCAGCATTTT.